The clone carrying this TCR beta chain has a handful of counts. The antigen is unknown. In germline, CDR1 is PRHDT, CDR2 FYEKMQ (reference sequence). The CDR3 runs 14 residues. Trimming shortened V by 5 bases and J by 7 bases, and 15 bases separated the two germline ends. This sample is part of a study of T-cell memory formation after mild COVID-19. Whole-study context: The study found TCR clusters largely donor specific.

TCRdb processed the 5' RACE reads anew with MiXCR; each CDR3 protein has one entry. This table holds roughly 86,000 distinct CDR3 sequences, about 16% found once. Study outcomes and limitations: Shrinking CD4+ clones resided mostly in CM and EM, and CD8+ ones in EMRA. Pre-infection memory harbored some responding clones, suggesting cross-reactive memory joined. There was no confirmation that second-wave clones peaking on day 37 were SARS-CoV-2 specific.

This TCR was sampled from a man younger than 35 who had mild COVID-19 (a few samples of this study predate the infection). Cell type and time point are not known. This rearrangement joins TRBV13 to TRBJ2-4, with no clear D. The sample taken for sequencing was PBMCs or a T cell subset sorted from them (not recorded which). CDR3: CASSQRTFGNIQYF. CDR3 coding DNA: TGTGCCAGCAGCCAAAGGACCTTCGGGAACATTCAGTACTTC. The whole variable domain, remainder taken from reference TRBV13 and TRBJ2-4, is AAGVIQSPRHLIKEKRETATLKCYPIPRHDTVYWYQQGPGQDPQFLISFYEKMQSDKGSIPDRFSAQQFSDYHSELNMSSLELGDSALYFCASSQRTFGNIQYFGAGTRLSVL.